The next 27 T cell receptor beta chains were all read from a single sample in a study of control samples from healthy donors and cancer patients. The data were produced by immunoSEQ multiplex PCR, yet TCRdb's version contains in-frame clones alone and is incomplete. The sample contains roughly 69,000 clones, roughly 86% of which appear only once. Sample: PBMCs. These receptors all stem from a woman in her 50s with head and neck cancer.

The chain joins TRBV18 to TRBJ1-1, with D tentatively TRBD1 (6 bases). Germline values: CDR1 KGHSH, CDR2 LQKENI. The CDR3 runs to 14 residues. The V and J ends lost 2 bases and 4 bases respectively, with 11 bases between them. The CDR3 here is CASSPGGATTEAFF. The DNA for the CDR3 is TGTGCCAGCTCACCAGGGGGCGCGACCACTGAAGCTTTCTTT. Looking up the rest from reference TRBV18 and TRBJ1-1 gives the full variable domain: NAGVMQNPRHLVRRRGQEARLRCSPMKGHSHVYWYRQLPEEGLKFMVYLQKENIIDESGMPKERFSAEFPKEGPSILRIQQVVRGDSAAYFCASSPGGATTEAFFGQGTRLTVV.

The chain is built from TRBV3-1 (or the pseudogene TRBV3-2) and TRBJ1-1, with D perhaps TRBD1 (5 bases). The CDR3 sequence is 13 residues long. Trimming took 5 bases from V and 2 from J, leaving 9 bases between them. The germline gives CDR1 LGHDT, CDR2 YNNKEL (reference sequence). CDR3 amino acids: CASSSQGNTEAFF. The CDR3 coding sequence is TGTGCCAGCAGCTCCCAGGGCAACACTGAAGCTTTCTTT.

V is TRBV11-2 and J is TRBJ2-2; D is unclear. The CDR3 extends over 13 amino acids. Germline values: CDR1 SGHAT, CDR2 FQNNGV. V gave up 5 bases and J gave up 4 bases, with 8 bases separating them. The DNA of the CDR3 is TGTGCCAGCAGCCAAGTTGGCACCGGGGAGCTGTTTTTT. It specifies CASSQVGTGELFF.

For the CDR3, the DNA is TGTGCCAGTAGTGCGCCAGCGAGGGACACTGAAGCTTTCTTT. It is translated as CASSAPARDTEAFF. This chain joins TRBV19 and TRBJ1-1; D ambiguous. This CDR3 is 14 amino acids long. V was trimmed by 5 bases and J by 3 bases, leaving 13 bases between them. Looked up from germline, CDR1 is LNHDA and CDR2 is SQIVND (reference sequence).

The chain is built from TRBV4-3 and TRBJ2-7; tentatively, D is TRBD1 (6 bases). The CDR3 loop spans 14 amino acids. V lost 0 bases to trimming and J lost 2 bases, with 8 bases between them. Germline assignment: CDR1 LGHNA and CDR2 YSLEER. The CDR3 region is CASSQDTGTYEQYF. The DNA for the CDR3 is TGCGCCAGCAGCCAAGATACAGGGACCTACGAGCAGTACTTC.

The chain employs TRBV6-1 and TRBJ2-7, with D possibly matching TRBD1 (6 bases). CDR1 MNHNS and CDR2 SASEGT come from the germline V gene. This CDR3 region has 17 residues. Trimming stripped 2 bases from V and 0 bases from J, with 17 bases between. The CDR3 bases are TGTGCCAGCAGTGAAAGGCGAACCGGGACACACTCCTACGAGCAGTACTTC. It yields the protein CASSERRTGTHSYEQYF.

The chain recombines TRBV6-6 with TRBJ1-3, with unresolved D. V dropped 0 bases and J dropped 8 bases, with 8 bases sitting between them. CDR3 length: 13 residues. Germline assignment: CDR1 MNHNY and CDR2 SVGAGI (reference sequence). CDR3 protein: CASSYSTRDTIYF. The CDR3 DNA reads as TGTGCCAGCAGTTACTCGACTCGGGACACCATATATTTT.

The rearrangement links TRBV27 to TRBJ2-7; D may correspond to TRBD1 or TRBD2 (6 bases each). CDR1 is MNHEY and CDR2 is SMNVEV in the germline V gene (reference sequence). The CDR3 runs to 15 residues. Trimming stripped 6 bases from V and 4 bases from J, with 19 bases between. Here the CDR3 DNA reads TGTGCCAGCAGAGAAGGCGGAGGAGGGGGTTACGAGCAGTACTTC. Translation gives CASREGGGGGYEQYF.

The rearrangement links TRBV2 to TRBJ1-4; 7 bases match TRBD1. Germline values: CDR1 SNHLY, CDR2 FYNNEI. The V segment lost 4 bases and the J segment 8 bases; nucleotides outside the gene matches: 7. The CDR3 length is 14 residues. CDR3 sequence reads: CASSADRVGEKLFF. The CDR3 DNA sequence: TGTGCCAGCAGTGCCGACAGGGTTGGAGAAAAACTGTTTTTT. The full variable domain, in which reference TRBV2 and TRBJ1-4 provide the parts outside the CDR3, is EPEVTQTPSHQVTQMGQEVILRCVPISNHLYFYWYRQILGQKVEFLVSFYNNEISEKSEIFDDQFSVERPDGSNFTLKIRSTKLEDSAMYFCASSADRVGEKLFFGSGTQLSVL.

This clone was counted once. The V and J genes are TRBV5-6 and TRBJ2-5; D perhaps matches TRBD1 (6 bases). Germline-derived CDR1 and CDR2 are SGHDT and YYEEEE. Trimming removed 2 bases at V and 4 bases at J, with 9 bases between. The CDR3 runs to 13 residues. CDR3 protein: CASSLQGPETQYF. DNA of the CDR3: TGTGCCAGCAGCTTACAGGGCCCAGAGACCCAGTACTTC. The variable domain in full, with the rest retrieved from reference TRBV5-6 and TRBJ2-5, is DAGVTQSPTHLIKTRGQQVTLRCSPKSGHDTVSWYQQALGQGPQFIFQYYEEEERQRGNFPDRFSGHQFPNYSSELNVNALLLGDSALYLCASSLQGPETQYFGPGTRLLVL.

This chain uses TRBV19 with TRBJ1-2; a weak D match, TRBD1 (5 bases). The CDR3 extends over 15 amino acids. Trimming pared 4 bases from V and 0 bases from J, leaving 12 bases between. Germline CDR1 and CDR2: LNHDA and SQIVND (reference sequence). CDR3 nucleotide sequence: TGTGCCAGTAGTAATCAGGGATCGGCTAACTATGGCTACACCTTC. It translates to CASSNQGSANYGYTF.

The V gene is TRBV10-3, the J gene TRBJ2-1; 9 bases fit TRBD1. The CDR3 sequence is 14 residues long. J lost 7 bases, V lost 6 bases, and 7 bases had no gene match. Germline V gene sequence: CDR1 ENHRY, CDR2 SYGVKD. CDR3 amino acids: CAIREDRGRNEQFF. CDR3 sequence (DNA): TGTGCCATCAGAGAGGACAGGGGTAGAAATGAGCAGTTCTTC.

This sequence joins TRBV7-9 and TRBJ2-1, with a possible D match to TRBD1 (6 bases). The CDR3 is 15 amino acids. The germline V gene encodes CDR1 SEHNR and CDR2 FQNEAQ (reference sequence). V dropped 2 bases and J dropped 2 bases, with 10 bases sitting between them. CDR3 nucleotide sequence: TGTGCCAGCAGCTTAAAAGGGGGTCCCTACAATGAGCAGTTCTTC. It yields the protein CASSLKGGPYNEQFF.

The chain employs TRBV18 and TRBJ2-2, with TRBD1 matching 7 bases. This CDR3 region has 16 residues. The germline CDR1 and CDR2 sequences are KGHSH and LQKENI. The trim removed 3 bases at V and 0 bases at J, leaving 4 bases unmatched. CDR3 sequence reads: CASSPRTGPNTGELFF. Written as DNA, the CDR3 is TGTGCCAGCTCACCCAGGACAGGACCGAACACCGGGGAGCTGTTTTTT.

The CDR3 is CASSQDIASSYNSPLHF. Here the CDR3 DNA reads TGTGCCAGCAGCCAAGATATCGCCAGCTCCTATAATTCACCCCTCCACTTT. The chain employs TRBV3-1 (or the pseudogene TRBV3-2) and TRBJ1-6; D gene unclear. Germline CDR1 LGHDT, CDR2 YNNKEL (reference sequence). V lost 0 bases to trimming and J lost 0 bases, with 9 bases between them. The CDR3 is 17 residues long.

This clone was detected a few times. V is TRBV6-6 and J is TRBJ2-1; 8 bases map to TRBD2. The CDR3 is 16 amino acids. Unmatched junction bases numbered 7, after V lost 2 bases and J lost 4 bases. Per germline, CDR1 MNHNY and CDR2 SVGAGI (reference sequence). This CDR3 reads CASSYEGGGPYNEQFF. Written as DNA, the CDR3 is TGTGCCAGCAGTTACGAGGGCGGGGGGCCTTACAATGAGCAGTTCTTC.

This chain connects TRBV30 to TRBJ1-3; D unclear. Trimming cost V 3 bases and J 6 bases, with 18 bases left between them. The CDR3 is made up of 15 amino acids. Per the germline V gene, CDR1 is GTSNPN and CDR2 is SVGIG (reference sequence). The CDR3, as DNA: TGTGCCTGGAGCGGAGAAAAGGGTGATACAAACACCATATATTTT. Translating it yields CAWSGEKGDTNTIYF.

The chain has TRBV6-1 and TRBJ1-1, with 9 nucleotides matching TRBD1. This CDR3 is 15 amino acids long. Germline CDR1 MNHNS, CDR2 SASEGT. V trimming: 3 bases; J trimming: 5 bases; junction bases outside the gene matches: 7. The CDR3 DNA is TGTGCCAGCAGTGATGGGACAGGGTTGGGTACTGAAGCTTTCTTT. This encodes CASSDGTGLGTEAFF.

The genes are TRBV6-6 and TRBJ1-6; 7 bases are a match to TRBD1. Germline CDR1 reads MNHNY; CDR2 reads SVGAGI (reference sequence). The CDR3 sequence is 14 residues long. Trimming cost V 6 bases and J 5 bases; bases outside gene matches: 4. CDR3 nucleotide sequence: TGTGCCAGCAGCGGACAGGCAAATAATTCACCCCTCCACTTT. This sequence encodes CASSGQANNSPLHF.

A remark on this clone: An end of the junction differs from the germline gene, which may be a read error. The rearrangement joins TRBV20-1 to TRBJ2-1; unclear D gene. The germline V gene encodes CDR1 DFQATT and CDR2 SNEGSKA (reference sequence). The CDR3 length is 12 residues. For the CDR3, the DNA is TGCAGTGCTAGTTTCAACTACAATGGGCAGTTCTTC. Residues: CSASFNYNGQFF.

This clone was observed a single time. One end of the junction does not line up with germline, which may come from a read error. This sequence joins TRBV2 and TRBJ2-5; D possibly corresponds to TRBD2 (6 bases). Germline lookup yields CDR1 SNHLY and CDR2 FYNNEI. The CDR3 runs to 12 residues. The DNA of the CDR3 is TGTGCCAGCAGTGAAAGCAGGGACTCCCACCACTTC. The encoded protein is CASSESRDSHHF.

The chain combines TRBV18 with TRBJ1-2, with D maybe TRBD1 (6 bases). Germline V gives CDR1 KGHSH, CDR2 LQKENI. V was cut by 1 base and J by 4 bases, with 13 bases left in between. The CDR3 is 15 amino acids. The CDR3 nucleotides are TGTGCCAGCTCACCACGGGACACGTTTACCTATGGCTACACCTTC. Its translation: CASSPRDTFTYGYTF.

CDR3 amino acids: CASSFDRSISYEQYF. In DNA, the CDR3 is TGTGCCAGCAGCTTCGACAGGAGTATCTCCTACGAGCAGTACTTC. The chain uses TRBV5-5 and TRBJ2-7; D might be TRBD1 (6 bases). Trimming stripped 2 bases from V and 0 bases from J, with 12 bases between. The CDR3 has 15 amino acids. Per the germline V gene, CDR1 is SGHKS and CDR2 is YYEKEE (reference sequence).

Of note for this clone: Germline and junction disagree at one end, which may indicate a read error. This chain uses TRBV28 with TRBJ2-1, with 10 positions matching TRBD2. Germline V gene lookup returns CDR1 MDHEN and CDR2 SYDVKM. The CDR3 totals 13 residues. The chain's CDR3 is CAGRTSGRNEQFF. The DNA for the CDR3 is TGTGCCGGCAGGACTAGCGGACGGAATGAGCAGTTCTTC. The whole variable domain, filled in from reference TRBV28 and TRBJ2-1, reads DVKVTQSSRYLVKRTGEKVFLECVQDMDHENMFWYRQDPGLGLRLIYFSYDVKMKEKGDIPEGYSVSREKKERFSLILESASTNQTSMYLCAGRTSGRNEQFFGPGTRLTVL.

The chain employs TRBV7-2 and TRBJ2-5; D not resolved. Germline V CDR1 and CDR2: SGHTA, FQGNSA. The V and J ends lost 5 bases and 1 base respectively, with 8 bases between them. The CDR3 covers 13 residues. The DNA for the CDR3 is TGTGCCAGCAGCGTCCGTTTCCAAGAGACCCAGTACTTC. Encoded protein: CASSVRFQETQYF.

The gene calls are TRBV12-1 and TRBJ1-4; the table's D gene call, TRBD1, was not cross checked with the DNA. TRBV12-1 is classified as a pseudogene. This CDR3 is built from 18 residues. The CDR3 DNA reads as TGTGCCAGCAGCTCGACTCGAACCCAGGGGGCGCGGGGAGAAAAACTGTTTTTT. It codes for CASSSTRTQGARGEKLFF.

The chain employs TRBV18 and TRBJ2-1; either TRBD1 or TRBD2 may supply D (6 bases each). This CDR3 has 16 amino acids. The germline V and J ends were trimmed by 0 bases and 4 bases, with 13 bases remaining between them. In germline, CDR1 is KGHSH, CDR2 LQKENI. The CDR3 region has the DNA TGTGCCAGCTCACCACCGGCCGGGGGCGATTACAATGAGCAGTTCTTC. It translates to CASSPPAGGDYNEQFF.